The 8 T cell receptor beta chains below come from one sample, sequenced in a study of OX40 agonist ivuxolimab in advanced cancers. The method was immunoSEQ multiplex PCR; TCRdb's version includes in-frame clones alone and lacks a portion of them. The sample lists approximately 76,000 clones, 65% to 90% occurring once. The input for sequencing was CD4+ or CD8+ T cells sorted from blood, taken in a trial of the OX40 agonist ivuxolimab. These receptors were collected from an adult with an advanced solid tumor such as melanoma, head and neck, liver or kidney cancer.

This clone was seen once. The CDR3 DNA sequence: TGTGCCAGCAGTTTATACCGGGTCCCGAACACTGAAGCTTTCTTT. Translation gives CASSLYRVPNTEAFF. The chain joins TRBV27 to TRBJ1-1; D remains unclear. V shed 1 base and J shed 1 base, with 10 bases lying between them. CDR1 and CDR2 from the germline V gene are MNHEY and SMNVEV (reference sequence). The CDR3 is 15 amino acids.

The chain employs TRBV14 and TRBJ2-3; no clear D. The CDR3 consists of 13 residues. V was shortened by 4 bases and J by 0 bases, with 5 bases between the two germline ends. In germline, CDR1 is SGHDN, CDR2 FVKESK. CDR3 region: CASSPLSTDTQYF. DNA of the CDR3: TGTGCCAGCAGCCCGCTTAGCACAGATACGCAGTATTTT. The variable domain in full, with the rest retrieved from reference TRBV14 and TRBJ2-3, is EAGVTQFPSHSVIEKGQTVTLRCDPISGHDNLYWYRRVMGKEIKFLLHFVKESKQDESGMPNNRFLAERTGGTYSTLKVQPAELEDSGVYFCASSPLSTDTQYFGPGTRLTVL.

This clone was observed a single time. V and J are TRBV6-5 and TRBJ1-1; D might be TRBD1 (5 bases). Trimming cost V 0 bases and J 6 bases, with 14 bases left between them. The CDR3 consists of 15 residues. Germline-derived CDR1 and CDR2 are MNHEY and SVGAGI. The CDR3 spells CASSYSGTVVAEAFF. In nucleotides, the CDR3 is TGTGCCAGCAGTTACTCCGGGACCGTCGTTGCTGAAGCTTTCTTT.

The rearrangement uses TRBV6-5 and TRBJ1-2; D might be TRBD1 (5 bases). Germline CDR1 reads MNHEY; CDR2 reads SVGAGI. The V gene lost 2 bases and the J gene lost 4 bases, with 11 bases spanning the gap. This CDR3 is built from 14 residues. CDR3 DNA sequence: TGTGCCAGCAGTTACCGGGACCGTTTCTATGGCTACACCTTC. Translating gives CASSYRDRFYGYTF.

V gene TRBV6-6 combines with J gene TRBJ2-2; the D call may be TRBD1 or TRBD2 (5 bases each). The V and J ends lost 0 bases and 5 bases respectively, with 13 bases between them. CDR1 is MNHNY, CDR2 SVGAGI, per germline (reference sequence). This CDR3 has 16 residues. The CDR3 protein is CASSYSGVLITGELFF. The CDR3 region has the DNA TGTGCCAGCAGTTACTCGGGGGTCCTTATAACCGGGGAGCTGTTTTTT.

The chain employs TRBV4-3 and TRBJ2-6, with 7 positions matching TRBD1. V lost 2 bases, J lost 0 bases, and 10 bases stayed unmatched. Germline V gene data show CDR1 as LGHNA and CDR2 as YSLEER. CDR3 length equals 19 residues. The CDR3: CASSQHPGTASSGANVLTF. CDR3 coding DNA: TGCGCCAGCAGCCAACACCCCGGGACAGCTAGCTCTGGGGCCAACGTCCTGACTTTC.

V is TRBV5-4 and J is TRBJ2-2; 10 nucleotides line up with TRBD2. The CDR3 runs 16 residues. V lost 6 bases and J lost 6; bases outside the gene matches: 11. Germline V gives CDR1 SGHNT, CDR2 YYREEE (reference sequence). Here the CDR3 DNA reads TGTGCCAGCAATCCGGGACTAGCGAGTGGCGCCGGGGAGCTGTTTTTT. It codes for CASNPGLASGAGELFF.

The genes are TRBV5-1 and TRBJ2-7; D unresolved. Trimming removed 0 bases at V and 0 bases at J, with 4 bases between. CDR3 length equals 13 residues. From germline, CDR1 is SGHRS and CDR2 YFSETQ. The CDR3 region has the DNA TGCGCCAGCAGCTTGGTGGACTCCTACGAGCAGTACTTC. Translation gives CASSLVDSYEQYF.